The sequence of this T cell receptor (beta chain) was determined in a study of blood T cell repertoires in COVID-19. The method was immunoSEQ multiplex PCR; TCRdb's version includes in-frame clones alone and lacks a portion of them. The sample lists fewer than 350,000 clones; more than 75% were seen once. This CDR3 spans 13 amino acids. V shed 7 bases and J 3 bases; nucleotides not matched to a gene: 3. CDR1 SQVTM and CDR2 ANQGSEA come from the germline V gene. The sequence derives from a woman in her twenties or thirties who had recovered from COVID-19. Sequencing was carried out using peripheral blood. The V and J genes are TRBV29-1 and TRBJ2-4; 10 nucleotides agree with TRBD1. CDR3 sequence: CSGRDRGKNIQYF. CDR3 bases: TGCAGCGGCCGGGACAGGGGCAAAAACATTCAGTACTTC.